Given below is one T cell receptor (beta chain) in context. Its antigen remains unknown. The data were obtained in a study of PD-1 blockade in mismatch repair-deficient tumors. As for the study in general: Enrolled about 2012-2017, patients had progressing, pretreated mismatch repair-deficient cancers of 11 to 13 types.

Every patient had mismatch repair deficiency by PCR or immunohistochemistry. Study-wide results and caveats: Tumor-resident clones, often absent from pretreatment blood, expanded after pembrolizumab and then contracted.

V lost 1 base and J lost 6; bases outside the gene matches: 7. This CDR3 has 15 residues. Germline CDR1 SGHTA, CDR2 FQGNSA. Using immunoSEQ multiplex PCR, the repertoire was profiled, and TCRdb retains in-frame clones only, with some absent. The repertoire holds roughly 15,000 clones, with 80% to 90% as singletons. The chain uses TRBV7-2 and TRBJ2-7, with 9 positions matching TRBD1. The clonotype was recovered from an adult with mismatch repair-deficient cancer. The specimen was PBMCs, collected about 15 weeks after starting pembrolizumab. CDR3 amino acids: CASSLVGTGSIEQYF. The DNA of the CDR3 is TGTGCCAGCAGCTTAGTAGGGACAGGGTCTATCGAGCAGTACTTC.